This TCR beta chain was found in a study of CD8+ T cells in alopecia areata. Study summary: Treated individuals took tofacitinib by mouth, 5 to 10 mg twice daily. Tofacitinib ran 6 to 18 months, followed by 6 months off drug.

This clone has a handful of counts. RNA was extracted and reverse transcribed into cDNA as the sequencing template. The repertoire was sequenced with immunoSEQ multiplex PCR; TCRdb's copy has only in-frame clones and lacks some. The sample contains 200,000 to 250,000 clones, 55% to 70% of which appear only once. The treatment is: oral pan-JAK inhibitor, 5-10 mg twice daily. The study team obtained lesional scalp punch biopsies and peripheral blood from alopecia areata patients. This clonotype was sampled from a human donor with alopecia areata. Sequencing used CD4+ T cells sorted from blood, obtained at week 4, from a patient treated with tofacitinib.

CDR3 sequence reads: CASSSTGERYNEQFF. CDR3 nucleotide sequence: TGTGCCAGCAGCTCGACAGGGGAGAGGTACAATGAGCAGTTCTTC. V usage is TRBV5-6 and J usage is TRBJ2-1, with 8 bases that match TRBD1. V lost 3 bases and J lost 4; bases outside the gene matches: 6. Germline lookup yields CDR1 SGHDT and CDR2 YYEEEE. The length of the CDR3 is 15 residues.